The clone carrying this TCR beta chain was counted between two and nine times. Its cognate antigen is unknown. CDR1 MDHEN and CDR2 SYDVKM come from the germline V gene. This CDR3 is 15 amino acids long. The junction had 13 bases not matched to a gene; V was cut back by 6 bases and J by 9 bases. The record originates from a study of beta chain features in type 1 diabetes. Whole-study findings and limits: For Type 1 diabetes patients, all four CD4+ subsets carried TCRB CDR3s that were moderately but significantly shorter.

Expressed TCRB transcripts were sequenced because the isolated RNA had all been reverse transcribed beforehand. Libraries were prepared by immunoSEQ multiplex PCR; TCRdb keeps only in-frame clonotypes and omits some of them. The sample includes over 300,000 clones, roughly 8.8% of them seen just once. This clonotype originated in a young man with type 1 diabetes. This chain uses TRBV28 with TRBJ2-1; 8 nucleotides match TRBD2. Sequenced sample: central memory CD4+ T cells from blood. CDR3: CASSPPQRGSSEQFF. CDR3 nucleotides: TGTGCCAGCAGCCCCCCCCAGCGGGGGTCTAGTGAGCAGTTCTTC.